These 7 T cell receptor delta chains were all obtained from the same sample, sequenced in a study of human gamma delta and Vdelta1 T cells. TCRdb reapplied CATT to the PCR reads. Of fewer than 15,000 delta-chain clones listed, approximately 51% are singletons. Antigens of these TCRs are unknown. Sequenced sample: Vdelta1 gamma-delta T cells from blood grown in culture (DOT cells). The receptors derive from a human donor in good health.

V gene TRDV1 combines with J gene TRDJ1; a weak D match, TRDD3 (6 bases). Germline lookup yields CDR1 TSWWSYY and CDR2 QGS. This CDR3 contains 20 residues. Trimming stripped 0 bases from V and 0 bases from J, with 23 bases between. The CDR3 is CALGELVGGGQSRYTDKLIF. In nucleotides, the CDR3 is TGTGCTCTTGGGGAACTTGTAGGTGGGGGCCAGTCGAGGTACACCGATAAACTCATCTTT.

The chain joins TRDV1 to TRDJ1; D is perhaps TRDD3 (6 bases). Germline assignment: CDR1 TSWWSYY and CDR2 QGS. This CDR3 is built from 22 residues. Trimming shortened V by 2 bases and J by 5 bases, and 36 bases separated the two germline ends. CDR3 nucleotides: TGTGCTCTTGGGGAAGAGGCGCGACCCACCGGCCCAGGGCTGGGGAGTCAGGATAAACTCATCTTT. Protein sequence: CALGEEARPTGPGLGSQDKLIF.

J is TRDJ1 and V is TRDV1; 11 nucleotides match TRDD3. Germline values: CDR1 TSWWSYY, CDR2 QGS. V shed 0 bases and J 3 bases; nucleotides not matched to a gene: 12. The CDR3 extends over 19 amino acids. CDR3 region: CALGELIWGIREVPDKLIF. The CDR3, as DNA: TGTGCTCTTGGGGAACTTATATGGGGGATACGCGAGGTTCCCGATAAACTCATCTTT.

This clone was seen only a few times. This chain joins TRDV1 and TRDJ4; D remains ambiguous. CDR1 TSWWSYY and CDR2 QGS come from the germline V gene. The CDR3 has 16 residues. V lost 3 bases and J 5 bases, leaving 22 bases between the germline ends. Written as DNA, the CDR3 is TGTGCTCTTGGGGACACTTCTCGTGAGTGTCTTTCGCCCCTGATCTTT. It translates to CALGDTSRECLSPLIF.

In this sample, this clone turned up a few times. The chain employs TRDV1 and TRDJ1, with 7 bases identical to TRDD3. Germline V CDR1 and CDR2: TSWWSYY, QGS. V trimming: 0 bases; J trimming: 0 bases; junction bases outside the gene matches: 19. The CDR3 totals 21 residues. The CDR3 loop reads CALGELKLPRGWGQYTDKLIF. As DNA, the CDR3 is TGTGCTCTTGGGGAACTAAAGCTCCCCAGAGGCTGGGGGCAGTACACCGATAAACTCATCTTT.

The V and J genes are TRDV1 and TRDJ1, with a possible D match to TRDD3 (6 bases). V was pared by 6 bases and J by 8 bases, with 22 bases between. Germline assignment: CDR1 TSWWSYY and CDR2 QGS. The CDR3 consists of 15 residues. This chain's CDR3 is CALGNPWRAGEKLIF. The CDR3 DNA reads as TGTGCTCTTGGAAATCCTTGGAGGGCTGGGGAAAAACTCATCTTT.

V is TRDV1 and J is TRDJ1, with TRDD3 matching over 13 bases. V lost 4 bases and J lost 2; bases outside the gene matches: 4. Per germline, CDR1 TSWWSYY and CDR2 QGS. This CDR3 has 16 residues. DNA for the CDR3: TGTGCTCTTGGGGGCACTGGGGGATACGAAACCGATAAACTCATCTTT. It is translated as CALGGTGGYETDKLIF.